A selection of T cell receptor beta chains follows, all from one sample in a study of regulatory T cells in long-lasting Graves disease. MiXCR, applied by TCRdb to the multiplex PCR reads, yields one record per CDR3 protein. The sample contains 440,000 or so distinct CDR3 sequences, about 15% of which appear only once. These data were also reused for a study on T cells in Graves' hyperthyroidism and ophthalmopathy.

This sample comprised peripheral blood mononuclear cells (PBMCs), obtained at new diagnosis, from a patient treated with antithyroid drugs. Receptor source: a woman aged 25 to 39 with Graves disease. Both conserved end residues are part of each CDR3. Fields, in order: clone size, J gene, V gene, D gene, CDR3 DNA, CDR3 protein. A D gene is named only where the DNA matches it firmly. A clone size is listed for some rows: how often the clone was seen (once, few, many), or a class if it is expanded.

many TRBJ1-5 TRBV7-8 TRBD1 TGTGCCAGCAGCCGGGTTTTAGGACAGGGGGGTCAGCCCCAGCATTTT CASSRVLGQGGQPQHF
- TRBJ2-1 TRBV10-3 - TGTGCCATCAGTGAGGGTAGGGAGGATGAGCAGTTCTTC CAISEGREDEQFF
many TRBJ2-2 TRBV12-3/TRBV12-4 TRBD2 TGTGCCAGCAGTTTAGAACTAGCGGGAGGCCCCACCGGGGAGCTGTTTTTT CASSLELAGGPTGELFF
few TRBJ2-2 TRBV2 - TGTGCCAGCAGTGAAGATAGGGGGGTCCACGGGGAGCTGTTTTTT CASSEDRGVHGELFF
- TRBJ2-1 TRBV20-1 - TGCAGTGCTAGACGAGGGGGAGGATCCTACAATGAGCAGTTCTTC CSARRGGGSYNEQFF
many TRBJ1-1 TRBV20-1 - TGCAGTGCCCTACAGTGGAGGAACACTGAAGCTTTCTTT CSALQWRNTEAFF
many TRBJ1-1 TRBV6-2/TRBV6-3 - TGTGCCAGCAGTTACGCAGGGGAGAACACTGAAGCTTTCTTT CASSYAGENTEAFF
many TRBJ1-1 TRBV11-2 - TGTGCCAGCAGCCTGCGGGTTGGGGGTGAAGCTTTCTTT CASSLRVGGEAFF
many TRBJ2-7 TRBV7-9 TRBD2 TGTGCCAGCAGCCTCCGGGTAGCGGGAAACTACGAGCAGTACTTC CASSLRVAGNYEQYF
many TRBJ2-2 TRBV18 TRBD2 TGTGCCAGCTCACCCACACTAGCGTCCCTCGTCACCGGGGAGCTGTTTTTT CASSPTLASLVTGELFF
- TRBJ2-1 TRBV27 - TGTGCCAGCAGTTTGGGGGCGGGAGCACTTGACAATGAGCAGTTCTTC CASSLGAGALDNEQFF
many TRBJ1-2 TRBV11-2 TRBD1 TGTGCCAGCAGCTCACCGGGACAGGGGGGAAGTCGACGTGGCTACACCTTC CASSSPGQGGSRRGYTF
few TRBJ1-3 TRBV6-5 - TGTGCCAGCAGTTACTCGTCCTACGGGCTCTCTGGAAACACCATATATTTT CASSYSSYGLSGNTIYF
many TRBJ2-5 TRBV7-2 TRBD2 TGTGCCAGCAGCTCTAAAATAGGGAGGGGAGAGACCCAGTACTTC CASSSKIGRGETQYF
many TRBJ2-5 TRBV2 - TGTGCCAGCAGGTTGTCGGAGACCCAGTACTTC CASRLSETQYF
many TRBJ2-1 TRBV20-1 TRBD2 TGCAGTGCTAGAGTCCTAGCGGGACAGTTCTTC CSARVLAGQFF
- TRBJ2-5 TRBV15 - TGTGCCACCAGCAGGCTCCGGCTAGCCGCACAAGAGACCCAGTACTTC CATSRLRLAAQETQYF
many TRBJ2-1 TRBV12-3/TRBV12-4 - TGTGCCAGCAGCGTCAGCGGGCCGAACAATGAGCAGTTCTTC CASSVSGPNNEQFF
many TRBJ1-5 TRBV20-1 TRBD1 TGCAGTGCGCCGAGCACAGGGGACAATCAGCCCCAGCATTTT CSAPSTGDNQPQHF
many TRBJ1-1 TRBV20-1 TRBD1 TGCAGTGCACCCAGCCGACAGGGGTCGACTGAAGCTTTCTTT CSAPSRQGSTEAFF
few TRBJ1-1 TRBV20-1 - TGCAGTGCTAGGGCAGGCGGTGGAAGTACTGAAGCTTTCTTT CSARAGGGSTEAFF
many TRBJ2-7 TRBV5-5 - TGCGCCAGCAGCCGCGGGGGCGGCAGCTCCTACGAGCAGTACTTC CASSRGGGSSYEQYF
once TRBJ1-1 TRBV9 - TGTGCCAGCAGCCCCGGGGGCTTACTGAACACTGAAGCTTTCTTT CASSPGGLLNTEAFF
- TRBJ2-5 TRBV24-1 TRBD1 TGTGCCACCAGTGACCCCAAAACAGGGGCGGAGGAGACCCAGTACTTC CATSDPKTGAEETQYF
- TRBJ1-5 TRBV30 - TGTGCCTGGAGTGTCCAGAATCAGCCCCAGCATTTT CAWSVQNQPQHF
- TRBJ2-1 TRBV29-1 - TGCAGCGTTGAACTCTCCGGCTCCTACAATGAGCAGTTCTTC CSVELSGSYNEQFF
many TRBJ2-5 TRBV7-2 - TGTGCCAGCAGCTTCCGGGACGCTGCCGGGGAGACCCAGTACTTC CASSFRDAAGETQYF
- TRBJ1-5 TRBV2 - TGTGCCAGCAGTGAATACGTGGAAGGGGATCAGCCCCAGCATTTT CASSEYVEGDQPQHF
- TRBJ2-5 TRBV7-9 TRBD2 TGTGCTAGCAGCCCTCGACTAGCGAACCGCGAGACCCGGTACTTC CASSPRLANRETRYF
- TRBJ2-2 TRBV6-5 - TGTGCCAGCAGTTACCCACAGATCGGGGAGCTGTTTTTT CASSYPQIGELFF
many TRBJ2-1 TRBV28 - TGTGCCAGCAGCCTCCCCCTTTACAATGAGCAGTTCTTC CASSLPLYNEQFF
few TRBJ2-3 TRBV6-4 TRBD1 TGTGCCAGCAGTCCCGGGACAGGGATACCCAGCACAGATACGCAGTATTTT CASSPGTGIPSTDTQYF
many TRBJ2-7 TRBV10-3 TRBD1 TGTGCCATCAGTCCGGGACAGGGCCTTTACGAGCAGTACTTC CAISPGQGLYEQYF
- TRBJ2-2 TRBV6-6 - TGTGCCAGCAGTTACTCGCCGGACGTAAGCACCGGGGAGCTGTTTTTT CASSYSPDVSTGELFF
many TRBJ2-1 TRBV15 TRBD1 TGTGCCACCAGCAGAGAGAGGGACAGGGTAAATGAGCAGTTCTTC CATSRERDRVNEQFF
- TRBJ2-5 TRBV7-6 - TGTGCCAGCAGCTTATATCACGGGGCCAAGACCCAGTACTTC CASSLYHGAKTQYF
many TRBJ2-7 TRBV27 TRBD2 TGTGCCAGCAGTGTAGGACTAGCGGGAGCGGTTAGGTCCTACGAGCAGTACTTC CASSVGLAGAVRSYEQYF
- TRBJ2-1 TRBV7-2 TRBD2 TGTGCCAGCAGCTTAACCGGGACTAGCGTGTCTGAGCAGTTCTTC CASSLTGTSVSEQFF
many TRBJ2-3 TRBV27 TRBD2 TGTGCCAGCAGTCCTACTAGCGAGGCAGATACGCAGTATTTT CASSPTSEADTQYF
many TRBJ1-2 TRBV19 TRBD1 TGTGCCAGTAGTATAGATCAACAGGGGTACCGTGGCTACACCTTC CASSIDQQGYRGYTF
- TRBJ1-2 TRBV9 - TGTGCCAGCAGCGTAGACGTCGGGGGCCTGGATGGCTACACCTTC CASSVDVGGLDGYTF
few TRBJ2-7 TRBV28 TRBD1 TGTGCCAGCGGGACAGGGGGCTTCTACGAGCAGTACTTC CASGTGGFYEQYF
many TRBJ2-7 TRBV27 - TGTGCCAGCAGTTTATCGTTTGGGGGAGACCCTGCCGAGCAGTACTTC CASSLSFGGDPAEQYF
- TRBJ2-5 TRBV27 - TGTGCCAGCAAGTCCCTGGAGACCCAGTACTTC CASKSLETQYF
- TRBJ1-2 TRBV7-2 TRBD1 TGTGCCAGCAGCTCAACCGGGACAGGGCCCTATGGCTACACCTTC CASSSTGTGPYGYTF
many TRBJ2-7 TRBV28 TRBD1 TGTGCCAGCAGTTACCACCAGGACAGGGGAGGCTACGAGCAGTACTTC CASSYHQDRGGYEQYF
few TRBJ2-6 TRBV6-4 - TGTGCCAGCAGTACCGACAGCTCTGGGGCCAACGTCCTGACTTTC CASSTDSSGANVLTF
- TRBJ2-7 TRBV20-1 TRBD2 TGCAGTGCTAGAAAGGGGACTAGCGTAGGCGAGCAGTACTTC CSARKGTSVGEQYF
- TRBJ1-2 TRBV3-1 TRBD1 TGTGCCGGCAGTCAAGATTGGGGACAGGGCGATGGCTACACCTTC CAGSQDWGQGDGYTF
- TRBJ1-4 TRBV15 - TGTGCCACCAGCAGAGGGGCCGGGGAGAGTGAAAAACTGTTTTTT CATSRGAGESEKLFF